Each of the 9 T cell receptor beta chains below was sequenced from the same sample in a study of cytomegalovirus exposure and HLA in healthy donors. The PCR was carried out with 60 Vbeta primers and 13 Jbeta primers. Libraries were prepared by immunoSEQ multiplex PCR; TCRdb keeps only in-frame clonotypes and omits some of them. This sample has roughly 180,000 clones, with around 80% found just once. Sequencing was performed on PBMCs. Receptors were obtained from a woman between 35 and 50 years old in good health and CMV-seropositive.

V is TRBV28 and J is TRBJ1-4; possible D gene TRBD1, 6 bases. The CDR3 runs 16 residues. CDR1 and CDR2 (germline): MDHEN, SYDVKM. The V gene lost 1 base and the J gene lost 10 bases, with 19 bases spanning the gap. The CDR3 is CASSLYDVAGVGKLFF. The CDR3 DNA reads TGTGCCAGCAGTTTATATGATGTGGCAGGGGTGGGAAAACTGTTTTTT.

CDR3 bases: TGTGCCAGCAGCTTTCCCCCTACAATACAGGGCCATGAGCAGTTCTTC. It codes for CASSFPPTIQGHEQFF. The chain combines TRBV7-2 with TRBJ2-1; D might be TRBD1 (6 bases). Germline loops: CDR1 SGHTA, CDR2 FQGNSA. Trimming pared 3 bases from V and 8 bases from J, leaving 20 bases between. The CDR3 loop spans 16 amino acids.

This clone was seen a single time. The CDR3 region is CASSLGASGRFFEVGELFF. The CDR3 nucleotides read TGTGCCAGCAGCTTAGGGGCTAGCGGGAGGTTTTTTGAGGTCGGGGAGCTGTTTTTT. The chain combines TRBV11-2 with TRBJ2-2; 11 nucleotides align to TRBD2. The CDR3 length is 19 residues. The germline V gene encodes CDR1 SGHAT and CDR2 FQNNGV. With 1 base clipped from V and 7 bases from J, the junction kept 14 bases outside the gene matches.

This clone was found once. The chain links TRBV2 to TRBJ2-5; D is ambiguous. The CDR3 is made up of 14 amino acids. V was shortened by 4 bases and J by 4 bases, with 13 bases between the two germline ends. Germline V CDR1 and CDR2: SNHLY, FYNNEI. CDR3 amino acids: CASSGRISGETQYF. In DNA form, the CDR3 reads TGTGCCAGCAGTGGTAGAATATCAGGAGAGACCCAGTACTTC.

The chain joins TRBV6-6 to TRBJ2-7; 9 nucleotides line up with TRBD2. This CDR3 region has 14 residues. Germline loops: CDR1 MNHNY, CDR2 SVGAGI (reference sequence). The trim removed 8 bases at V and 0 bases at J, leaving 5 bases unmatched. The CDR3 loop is CASGSGGSSYEQYF. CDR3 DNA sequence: TGTGCCAGCGGAAGCGGGGGGAGCTCCTACGAGCAGTACTTC.

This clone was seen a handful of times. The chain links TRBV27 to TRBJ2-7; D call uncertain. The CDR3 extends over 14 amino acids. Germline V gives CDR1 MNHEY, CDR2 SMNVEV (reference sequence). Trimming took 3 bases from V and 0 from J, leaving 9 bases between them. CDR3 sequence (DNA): TGTGCCAGCAGTTTGTCGAGGAGCTCCTACGAGCAGTACTTC. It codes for CASSLSRSSYEQYF.

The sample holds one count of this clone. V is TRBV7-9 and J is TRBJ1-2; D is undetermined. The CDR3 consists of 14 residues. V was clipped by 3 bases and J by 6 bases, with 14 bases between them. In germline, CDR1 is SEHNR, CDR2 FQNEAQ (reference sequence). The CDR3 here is CASSFTGRTNGYTF. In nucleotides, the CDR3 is TGTGCCAGCAGCTTCACCGGTCGAACCAATGGCTACACCTTC.

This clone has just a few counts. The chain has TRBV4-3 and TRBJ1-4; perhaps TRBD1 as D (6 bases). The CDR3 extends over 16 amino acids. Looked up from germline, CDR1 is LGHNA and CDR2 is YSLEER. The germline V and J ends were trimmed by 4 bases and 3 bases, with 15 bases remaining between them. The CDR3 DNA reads TGCGCCAGCAGCCTCGGACAGTTCGGGGCTAATGAAAAACTGTTTTTT. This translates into CASSLGQFGANEKLFF.

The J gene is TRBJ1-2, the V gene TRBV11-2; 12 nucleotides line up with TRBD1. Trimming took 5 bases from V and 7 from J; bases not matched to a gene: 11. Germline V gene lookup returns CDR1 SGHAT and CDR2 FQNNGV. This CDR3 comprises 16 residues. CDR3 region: CASSRGTGGDPFGYTF. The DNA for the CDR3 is TGTGCCAGCAGCCGCGGGACAGGGGGCGACCCCTTTGGCTACACCTTC. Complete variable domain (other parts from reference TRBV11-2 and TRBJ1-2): EAGVAQSPRYKIIEKRQSVAFWCNPISGHATLYWYQQILGQGPKLLIQFQNNGVVDDSQLPKDRFSAERLKGVDSTLKIQPAKLEDSAVYLCASSRGTGGDPFGYTFGSGTRLTVV.